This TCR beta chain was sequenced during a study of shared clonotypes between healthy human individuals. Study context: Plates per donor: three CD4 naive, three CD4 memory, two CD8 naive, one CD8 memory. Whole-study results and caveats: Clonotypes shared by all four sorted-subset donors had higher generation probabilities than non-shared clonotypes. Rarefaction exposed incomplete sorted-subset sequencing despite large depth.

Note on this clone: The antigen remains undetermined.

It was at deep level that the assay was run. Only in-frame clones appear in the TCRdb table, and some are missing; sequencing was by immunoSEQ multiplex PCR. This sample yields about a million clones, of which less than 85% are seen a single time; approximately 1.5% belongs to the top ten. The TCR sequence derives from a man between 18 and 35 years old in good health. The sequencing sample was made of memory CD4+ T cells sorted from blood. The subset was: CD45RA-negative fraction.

The CDR3 DNA follows: TGCGCCAGCAGCCAAGATCTTACCCGATCCTACGAGCAGTACTTC. Translated, it gives CASSQDLTRSYEQYF. The chain is built from TRBV4-1 and TRBJ2-7; unclear D gene. V dropped 0 bases and J dropped 1 base, with 10 bases sitting between them. This CDR3 has 15 amino acids. The germline CDR1 and CDR2 sequences are MGHRA and YSYEKL.